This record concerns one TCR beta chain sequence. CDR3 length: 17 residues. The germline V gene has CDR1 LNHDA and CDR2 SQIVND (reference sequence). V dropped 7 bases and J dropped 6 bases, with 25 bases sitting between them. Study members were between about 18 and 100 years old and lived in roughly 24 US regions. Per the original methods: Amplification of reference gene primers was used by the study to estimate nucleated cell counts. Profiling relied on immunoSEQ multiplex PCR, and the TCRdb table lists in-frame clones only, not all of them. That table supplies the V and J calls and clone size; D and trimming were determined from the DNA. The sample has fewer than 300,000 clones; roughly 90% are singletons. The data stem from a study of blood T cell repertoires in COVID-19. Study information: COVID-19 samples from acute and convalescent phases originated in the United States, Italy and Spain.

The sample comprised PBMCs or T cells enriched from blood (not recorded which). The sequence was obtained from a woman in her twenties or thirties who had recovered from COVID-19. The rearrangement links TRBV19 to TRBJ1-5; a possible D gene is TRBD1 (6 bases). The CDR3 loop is CASTLKGGGPRGQPQHF. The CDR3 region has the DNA TGTGCCAGTACCCTCAAAGGGGGGGGCCCCCGGGGTCAGCCCCAGCATTTT.